The source of this T cell receptor (beta chain) is a study of T cell responses to AZD1222 COVID-19 vaccine. The CDR3 extends over 12 amino acids. Germline V gene data show CDR1 as MNHNY and CDR2 as SVGAGI (reference sequence). Trimming shortened V by 11 bases and J by 4 bases, and 14 bases separated the two germline ends. Regarding the study as a whole: Among vaccine-associated CD4 TCRs, coverage spanned spike, with dominance at 160-218 and 743-854. Compared with day 0, the breadth and depth of the Spike-specific TCR repertoire rose significantly after two doses of AZD1222. Baseline seropositives among AZD1222 recipients totaled only six.

On this clone itself: Its antigen remains unknown.

The data were produced by immunoSEQ multiplex PCR, yet TCRdb's version contains in-frame clones alone and is incomplete. The data show some 190,000 clones, around 90% seen once. The input for sequencing was peripheral blood, taken 28 days after the second AZD1222 dose. The TCR sequence derives from an adult who received the AZD1222 COVID-19 vaccine. The rearrangement uses TRBV6-6 and TRBJ1-2, with D possibly being TRBD1 (6 bases). Written as DNA, the CDR3 is TGTGCCCTAGGGGGACCCTTCTATGGCTACACCTTC. Protein sequence: CALGGPFYGYTF.